Given below is one T cell receptor beta chain in context. Its specificity is unknown. Sequencing was performed with immunoSEQ multiplex PCR; in TCRdb, only in-frame clones are kept and a portion is missing. The sample holds 150,000 to 190,000 clones; roughly 90% are singletons and the top ten take around 1.5%. The sample belongs to a study of T cell responses to AZD1222 COVID-19 vaccine. The study's findings and limits: Seropositivity was recorded at baseline in only 6 or 7 AZD1222 recipients. White British people made up most donors, females outnumbered males, and clonal diversity was possibly underestimated. There were repertoire samples only from the period after the peak T cell response.

The CDR3 totals 15 residues. Germline CDR1 SGDLS, CDR2 YYNGEE. V trimming: 0 bases; J trimming: 4 bases; junction bases outside the gene matches: 2. The V call is TRBV9, the J call TRBJ2-1, with TRBD2 matching over 9 bases. The input for sequencing was peripheral blood, taken 28 days after the second AZD1222 dose. The clonotype was recovered from an adult who received the AZD1222 COVID-19 vaccine. CDR3 in amino acids: CASSVDTSGYNEQFF. The DNA for the CDR3 is TGTGCCAGCAGCGTAGATACTAGCGGGTACAATGAGCAGTTCTTC.